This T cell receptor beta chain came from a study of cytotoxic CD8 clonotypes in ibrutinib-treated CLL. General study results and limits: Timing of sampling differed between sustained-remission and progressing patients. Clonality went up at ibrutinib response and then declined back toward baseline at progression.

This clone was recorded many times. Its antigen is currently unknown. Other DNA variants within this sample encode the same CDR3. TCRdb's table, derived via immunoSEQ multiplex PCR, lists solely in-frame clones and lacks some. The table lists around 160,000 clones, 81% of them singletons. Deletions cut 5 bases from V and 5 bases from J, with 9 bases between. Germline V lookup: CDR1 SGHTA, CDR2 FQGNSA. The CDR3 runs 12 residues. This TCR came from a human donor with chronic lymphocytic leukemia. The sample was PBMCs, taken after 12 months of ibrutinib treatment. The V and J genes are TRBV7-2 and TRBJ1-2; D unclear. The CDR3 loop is CASSPDGYGYTF. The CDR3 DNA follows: TGTGCCAGCAGCCCGGACGGGTATGGCTACACCTTC.